This T cell receptor (beta chain) was recorded in a study of blood T cell repertoires in COVID-19. In the study overall: The samples span acute and convalescent COVID-19 from the United States, Italy and Spain. The cDNA or gDNA used as material had been derived from T cells, B-cell-depleted T cells, or PBMCs.

Original methodology: It was from reference gene primer amplification that nucleated cell counts were estimated. The method was immunoSEQ multiplex PCR; TCRdb's version includes in-frame clones alone and lacks a portion of them. V and J calls and clone size are given by that table; D and trimming were obtained from the DNA. Among about 89,000 clones listed, less than 80% were seen once. The length of the CDR3 is 14 residues. The V and J ends lost 4 bases and 1 base, in that order; junction bases with no gene match: 5. The germline V gene encodes CDR1 GTSNPN and CDR2 SVGIG (reference sequence). The TCR was taken from an elderly woman with acute or convalescent COVID-19. The specimen was peripheral blood. The genes are TRBV30 and TRBJ2-3, with TRBD1 matching over 7 bases. This chain's CDR3 is CAWTGGDGTDTQYF. CDR3 nucleotides: TGTGCCTGGACAGGGGGTGATGGCACAGATACGCAGTATTTT.